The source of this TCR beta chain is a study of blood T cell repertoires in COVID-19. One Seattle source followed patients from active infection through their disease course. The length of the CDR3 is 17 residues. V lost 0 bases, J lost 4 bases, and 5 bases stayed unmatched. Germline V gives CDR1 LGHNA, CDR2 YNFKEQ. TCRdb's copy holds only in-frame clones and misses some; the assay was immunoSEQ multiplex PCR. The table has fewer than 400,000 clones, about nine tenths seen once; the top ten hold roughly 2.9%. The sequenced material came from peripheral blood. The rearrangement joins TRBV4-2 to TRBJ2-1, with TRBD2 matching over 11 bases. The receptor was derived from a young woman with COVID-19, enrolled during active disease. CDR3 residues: CASSQDRLAGTYNEQFF. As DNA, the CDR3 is TGTGCCAGCAGCCAAGACCGACTAGCGGGAACTTACAATGAGCAGTTCTTC.